Each of the 4 T cell receptor beta chains below was sequenced from the same sample in a study of radiotherapy plus CTLA-4 blockade in lung cancer. Sequencing used immunoSEQ multiplex PCR; TCRdb keeps in-frame clones, though not all of them. The sample contains tens of thousands of clones, roughly 87% of which appear only once. This material consisted of peripheral blood, taken from a patient treated with radiotherapy plus ipilimumab. These receptors originate from a human donor with non-small cell lung cancer who had stable disease on radiotherapy plus ipilimumab.

CDR3 nucleotide sequence: TGTGCCAGCAAGGGACCAAAAAGGAAGCCCCAGCATTTT. Its translation is CASKGPKRKPQHF. V is TRBV28 and J is TRBJ1-5, with D perhaps matching TRBD1 (5 bases). This CDR3 has 13 amino acids. Germline CDR1 reads MDHEN; CDR2 reads SYDVKM. Trimming shortened V by 7 bases and J by 8 bases, and 15 bases separated the two germline ends.

The CDR3 reads CASVLFPGRGSEAFF. As DNA, the CDR3 is TGTGCCAGCGTTCTTTTTCCAGGCAGGGGGTCTGAAGCTTTCTTT. The J gene is TRBJ1-1, the V gene TRBV5-8; TRBD1 matches 7 bases. The CDR3 contains 15 residues. The V and J ends lost 7 bases and 6 bases, in that order; junction bases with no gene match: 15. CDR1 is SGHTS, CDR2 YDEGEE, per germline.

This clone showed up just a few times. The V call is TRBV13, the J call TRBJ2-1, with D possibly being TRBD2 (5 bases). V was cut by 4 bases and J by 0 bases, with 13 bases left in between. The CDR3 runs 16 residues. Germline values: CDR1 PRHDT, CDR2 FYEKMQ (reference sequence). Written as DNA, the CDR3 is TGTGCCAGCAGCTCCATTACTAGTTTCTCCTACAATGAGCAGTTCTTC. Encoded protein: CASSSITSFSYNEQFF.

The V call is TRBV11-3, the J call TRBJ2-7, with 10 bases lining up with TRBD2. The CDR3 loop spans 15 amino acids. Germline CDR1 is SGHNT and CDR2 is YENEEA. Trimming cost V 1 base and J 2 bases; bases outside gene matches: 2. The CDR3 DNA sequence: TGTGCCAGCAGCTTAGGGCTAGCGGGGGCCTACGAGCAGTACTTC. Its translation is CASSLGLAGAYEQYF.